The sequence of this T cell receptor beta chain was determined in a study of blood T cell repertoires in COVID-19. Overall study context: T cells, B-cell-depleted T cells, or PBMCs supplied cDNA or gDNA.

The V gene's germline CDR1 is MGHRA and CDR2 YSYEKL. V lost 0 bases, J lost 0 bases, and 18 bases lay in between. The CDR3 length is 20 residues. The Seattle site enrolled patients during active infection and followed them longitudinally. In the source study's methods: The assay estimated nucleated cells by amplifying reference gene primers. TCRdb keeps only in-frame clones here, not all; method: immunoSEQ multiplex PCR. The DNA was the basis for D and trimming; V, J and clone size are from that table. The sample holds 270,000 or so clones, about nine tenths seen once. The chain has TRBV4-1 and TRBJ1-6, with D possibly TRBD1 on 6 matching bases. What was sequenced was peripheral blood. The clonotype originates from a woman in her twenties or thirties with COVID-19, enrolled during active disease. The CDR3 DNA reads TGCGCCAGCAGCCAAGACCCAAAATCAGGGGTAATCTCCTATAATTCACCCCTCCACTTT. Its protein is CASSQDPKSGVISYNSPLHF.